This T cell receptor (beta chain) was captured by sequencing in a study of CD8+ T cells in alopecia areata. For the study at large: It was oral tofacitinib, at 5 to 10 mg twice daily, that treated patients received.

Once RNA had been extracted, it was reverse transcribed into cDNA to act as the sequencing template. The assay was immunoSEQ multiplex PCR, and TCRdb's table has in-frame clones only and misses some. The table includes 75,000 to 80,000 clones, around 60% detected once. Per the germline V gene, CDR1 is SGHRS and CDR2 is YFSETQ. The CDR3 runs 12 residues. Trimming cost V 2 bases and J 1 base, with 2 bases left between them. Treatment indicated: oral pan-JAK inhibitor, 5-10 mg twice daily. Specimens obtained from alopecia areata patients comprised lesional scalp punch biopsies and peripheral blood. This chain joins TRBV5-1 and TRBJ2-3; D is ambiguous. The sample here was CD8+ T cells sorted from blood, taken at week 24, from a patient treated with tofacitinib. The sequence was collected from a human donor with alopecia areata. Here the CDR3 DNA reads TGCGCCAGCAGCTTTGGCACAGATACGCAGTATTTT. Its protein is CASSFGTDTQYF.